This T cell receptor (beta chain) derives from a study of post-analysis software for immune sequencing data. The authors incorporated unique molecular identifiers into the TCR beta cDNA libraries. TCRdb reprocessed the PCR reads via MiXCR and lists one record per CDR3 protein. The sample lists roughly 800,000 distinct CDR3 sequences, about 53% occurring once. Study results and caveats: Four or five TRBV segments were more frequent in patients than controls; TRBV5-6, TRBV5-1 and TRBV20-1 belonged to this group. Under the F measure, samples that were prepared in one batch clustered strongly together.

For this clonotype: The antigen is not known.

The germline V gene has CDR1 DFQATT and CDR2 SNEGSKA (reference sequence). The CDR3 sequence is 14 residues long. V shed 1 base and J 13 bases; nucleotides not matched to a gene: 12. This clonotype originated in a girl aged 10 to 17 with multiple sclerosis. The genes are TRBV20-1 and TRBJ2-4, with 8 bases aligning to TRBD2. Sequencing used blood. CDR3 amino acids: CSARGGTRIGEQYF. CDR3 coding DNA: TGCAGTGCTAGAGGGGGGACTAGAATCGGAGAGCAGTACTTC.